These 29 T cell receptor beta chains were all obtained from the same sample, sequenced in a study of blood T cell repertoires in COVID-19. TCRdb keeps only in-frame clones here, not all; method: immunoSEQ multiplex PCR. In the table there are 120,000 or so clones, more than 70% of which are singletons. Material: peripheral blood. The source of these receptors is a man older than 75 with active or convalescent COVID-19.

J is TRBJ2-3 and V is TRBV2; no firm D call. Germline V gene data show CDR1 as SNHLY and CDR2 as FYNNEI. This CDR3 region has 12 residues. The V end lost 4 bases, the J end lost 3 bases, and 5 bases lay between the germline ends. Here the CDR3 reads CASSAETDTQYF. For the CDR3, the DNA is TGTGCCAGCAGTGCCGAGACAGATACGCAGTATTTT.

The chain has TRBV10-1 and TRBJ2-2; D possibly corresponds to TRBD1 (6 bases). Trimming removed 6 bases at V and 1 base at J, with 15 bases between. The germline CDR1 and CDR2 sequences are WNHNN and SYGVQD (reference sequence). CDR3 size: 16 residues. The CDR3 nucleotides read TGCGCCAGCAGGCCCAGGGGAGTCGGGAACACCGGGGAGCTGTTTTTT. Its protein product is CASRPRGVGNTGELFF.

The rearrangement uses TRBV9 and TRBJ1-2, with D perhaps TRBD1 (5 bases). Germline V gene sequence: CDR1 SGDLS, CDR2 YYNGEE. The CDR3 is made up of 13 amino acids. Trimming took 4 bases from V and 4 from J, leaving 11 bases between them. DNA for the CDR3: TGTGCCAGCAGCAAAGACAGACCCTATGGCTACACCTTC. Protein sequence: CASSKDRPYGYTF. The full variable domain, in which reference TRBV9 and TRBJ1-2 provide the parts outside the CDR3, is DSGVTQTPKHLITATGQRVTLRCSPRSGDLSVYWYQQSLDQGLQFLIQYYNGEERAKGNILERFSAQQFPDLHSELNLSSLELGDSALYFCASSKDRPYGYTFGSGTRLTVV.

This chain uses TRBV28 with TRBJ1-5, with TRBD1 matching 10 bases. J was trimmed by 7 bases and V by 8 bases; bases with no gene match: 11. Germline lookup yields CDR1 MDHEN and CDR2 SYDVKM. CDR3 length equals 15 residues. The CDR3 sequence: CASPPGTGVRQPQHF. In DNA form, the CDR3 reads TGTGCCAGCCCTCCCGGGACAGGGGTAAGGCAGCCCCAGCATTTT.

A word on this clone: The junction differs from germline at one of its ends, possibly a read error. The J gene is TRBJ2-5, the V gene TRBV6-5, with TRBD2 identical over 12 bases. CDR1 is MNHEY, CDR2 SVGAGI, per germline. This CDR3 region has 15 residues. CDR3 nucleotide sequence: TGTGCCTGCAGCCGGACTAGCGGGGCCGAGGGGACCCAGTACTTC. Its protein is CACSRTSGAEGTQYF.

The gene calls are TRBV19 and TRBJ1-6; 8 bases agree with TRBD1. The junction had 7 bases not matched to a gene; V was cut back by 5 bases and J by 10 bases. The CDR3 runs to 14 residues. Per the germline V gene, CDR1 is LNHDA and CDR2 is SQIVND (reference sequence). The CDR3 region has the DNA TGTGCCAGTAGTGATGACAGGGGAAGGTCACCCCTCCACTTT. Protein: CASSDDRGRSPLHF.

The rearrangement joins TRBV6-5 to TRBJ2-7; 8 bases are a match to TRBD1. The V and J ends lost 7 bases and 3 bases, in that order; junction bases with no gene match: 11. The germline gives CDR1 MNHEY, CDR2 SVGAGI. This CDR3 is built from 15 residues. CDR3 loop: CASTPTRQGIYEQYF. CDR3 bases: TGTGCCAGCACCCCAACAAGACAGGGGATCTACGAGCAGTACTTC.

The V gene is TRBV4-1, the J gene TRBJ1-3; D may be TRBD1 (5 bases). Trimming cost V 3 bases and J 3 bases, with 21 bases left between them. CDR3 length: 18 residues. The germline gives CDR1 MGHRA, CDR2 YSYEKL. CDR3: CASSHLLLGLAGGNTIYF. CDR3 nucleotides: TGCGCCAGCAGCCACCTCCTCTTGGGGCTAGCGGGTGGAAACACCATATATTTT.

Written as DNA, the CDR3 is TGCGCCAGCAGCCCCTGGGCGGGGGGGCCGGTCGGGGAGCTGTTTTTT. It encodes CASSPWAGGPVGELFF. The rearrangement joins TRBV4-1 to TRBJ2-2, with 9 bases aligning to TRBD2. Germline lookup yields CDR1 MGHRA and CDR2 YSYEKL. The CDR3 covers 16 residues. J lost 7 bases, V lost 4 bases, and 10 bases had no gene match.

The chain joins TRBV10-3 to TRBJ2-3; no firm D call. Germline V CDR1 and CDR2: ENHRY, SYGVKD. V was pared by 3 bases and J by 2 bases, with 6 bases between. There are 13 residues in the CDR3. In nucleotides, the CDR3 is TGTGCCATCAGTGACTATAACACAGATACGCAGTATTTT. Its protein product is CAISDYNTDTQYF.

This clone appeared once. The CDR3 sequence is CASSPGGGANTGELFF. CDR3 DNA: TGTGCCAGCTCACCCGGCGGGGGGGCGAACACCGGGGAGCTGTTTTTT. The gene calls are TRBV18 and TRBJ2-2; TRBD2 matches at 9 bases. This CDR3 comprises 16 residues. From germline, CDR1 is KGHSH and CDR2 LQKENI. Germline trimming cut 3 bases from V and 0 bases from J; bases unmatched to any gene: 2.

The chain carries TRBV6-5 and TRBJ2-2; tentative D call: TRBD1 (6 bases). V was cut by 8 bases and J by 7 bases, with 17 bases left in between. The CDR3 spans 14 residues. The germline V gene encodes CDR1 MNHEY and CDR2 SVGAGI. The CDR3 coding sequence is TGTGCCAGCCGGGCAGGGGCCGCGGACGGGGAGCTGTTTTTT. Residues: CASRAGAADGELFF.

The V call is TRBV19, the J call TRBJ1-2; D call uncertain. There are 15 residues in the CDR3. V lost 5 bases and J 5 bases, leaving 18 bases between the germline ends. CDR1 LNHDA and CDR2 SQIVND come from the germline V gene (reference sequence). The CDR3 reads CASSPGPGGLYGYTF. Written as DNA, the CDR3 is TGTGCCAGTAGTCCCGGACCAGGAGGCCTTTATGGCTACACCTTC.

This chain joins TRBV7-3 and TRBJ2-1, with TRBD1 as a possible D gene (5 bases). Germline V gene lookup returns CDR1 SGHTA and CDR2 FQGTGA. Trimming removed 2 bases at V and 0 bases at J, with 11 bases between. The CDR3 runs 16 residues. CDR3 amino acids: CASSLARAGSYNEQFF. CDR3 in DNA: TGTGCCAGCAGCTTAGCCAGGGCAGGCTCCTACAATGAGCAGTTCTTC.

The V and J genes are TRBV19 and TRBJ1-2; D may be TRBD1 (5 bases). CDR1 and CDR2 from the germline V gene are LNHDA and SQIVND (reference sequence). With 8 bases removed from V and 1 base from J, the gap between germline ends came to 11 bases. The CDR3 is 13 amino acids. The CDR3 reads CASHPDNNYGYTF. CDR3 coding DNA: TGTGCCAGTCATCCGGACAATAACTATGGCTACACCTTC.

This clone appeared a single time. The chain uses TRBV6-5 and TRBJ1-2; TRBD1 is a possible D gene (5 bases). Germline assignment: CDR1 MNHEY and CDR2 SVGAGI. The CDR3 contains 12 residues. Trimming removed 10 bases at V and 1 base at J, with 10 bases between. CDR3 DNA: TGTGCCACCTCAAGGGGTAACTATGGCTACACCTTC. Amino acids: CATSRGNYGYTF.

The CDR3 nucleotides read TGTGCCAGCACCCAGACAGGAACCGGGGAGCTGTTTTTT. Protein sequence: CASTQTGTGELFF. The rearrangement joins TRBV12-3 or TRBV12-4 to TRBJ2-2, with a tentative D call TRBD1 (6 bases). With 7 bases removed from V and 5 bases from J, the gap between germline ends came to 11 bases. CDR3 length: 13 amino acids.

V and J are TRBV7-6 and TRBJ2-1; 7 nucleotides align to TRBD1. This CDR3 comprises 15 residues. The V gene's germline CDR1 is SGHVS and CDR2 FNYEAQ. V trimming: 0 bases; J trimming: 6 bases; junction bases outside the gene matches: 5. DNA of the CDR3: TGTGCCAGCAGCTTAGCGGGACAGCTCCCCAATGAGCAGTTCTTC. Its protein is CASSLAGQLPNEQFF.

J is TRBJ2-1 and V is TRBV6-5, with D possibly being TRBD2 (5 bases). Trimming removed 2 bases from V and 7 bases from J, with 15 bases in between. The germline V gene has CDR1 MNHEY and CDR2 SVGAGI. CDR3 size: 15 residues. This chain's CDR3 is CASSYRLAPLNEQFF. As DNA, the CDR3 is TGTGCCAGCAGTTACAGGCTAGCCCCCTTAAATGAGCAGTTCTTC.

The rearrangement joins TRBV19 to TRBJ2-6; 11 bases match TRBD1. Germline V lookup: CDR1 LNHDA, CDR2 SQIVND (reference sequence). The CDR3 length is 17 residues. The V gene end was trimmed by 8 bases and the J gene end by 0 bases; junction bases not matched to a gene: 6. In DNA form, the CDR3 reads TGTGCCAGTCAAGGACAGGGGGCTTTCTCTGGGGCCAACGTCCTGACTTTC. Encoded protein: CASQGQGAFSGANVLTF.

V is TRBV9 and J is TRBJ1-1; possibly TRBD1 for D (6 bases). The CDR3 loop spans 15 amino acids. Trimming took 4 bases from V and 0 from J, leaving 13 bases between them. Germline loops: CDR1 SGDLS, CDR2 YYNGEE. CDR3 loop: CASSTKQGLNTEAFF. CDR3 bases: TGTGCCAGCAGCACCAAACAGGGACTGAACACTGAAGCTTTCTTT.

This sequence joins TRBV11-2 and TRBJ2-2; D might be TRBD2 (5 bases). This CDR3 has 14 amino acids. Germline loops: CDR1 SGHAT, CDR2 FQNNGV. The ends were cut back, 4 bases at V and 5 bases at J, with 11 bases in the middle. DNA for the CDR3: TGTGCCAGCAGCTATAGGTCGGGGACCGGGGAGCTGTTTTTT. Amino acids: CASSYRSGTGELFF.

The chain is built from TRBV18 and TRBJ2-6; D is possibly TRBD1 (6 bases). Deletions cut 5 bases from V and 7 bases from J, with 21 bases between. Germline V gene sequence: CDR1 KGHSH, CDR2 LQKENI. The CDR3 is 17 residues long. CDR3 in DNA: TGTGCCAGCTCAGAGTACCTACAGGGTGCGGGCGCCAACGTCCTGACTTTC. This sequence encodes CASSEYLQGAGANVLTF.

This rearrangement joins TRBV6-2 or TRBV6-3 to TRBJ2-2; D remains unclear. Germline values: CDR1 MNHEY, CDR2 SVGEGT. CDR3 length equals 13 residues. V was cut by 2 bases and J by 5 bases, with 6 bases left in between. CDR3 region: CASSYTTTGELFF. The CDR3 DNA sequence: TGTGCCAGCAGTTACACCACTACCGGGGAGCTGTTTTTT.

This chain joins TRBV12-3 or TRBV12-4 and TRBJ1-5; D is perhaps TRBD1 (6 bases). This CDR3 has 13 amino acids. V shed 5 bases and J shed 7 bases, with 12 bases lying between them. The CDR3 loop is CASSLSGVQPQHF. DNA of the CDR3: TGTGCCAGCAGTCTCTCAGGGGTCCAGCCCCAGCATTTT.

This clone showed up just once. The rearrangement joins TRBV2 to TRBJ1-4, with unresolved D. Trimming cost V 6 bases and J 4 bases, with 9 bases left between them. Germline CDR1 reads SNHLY; CDR2 reads FYNNEI. The CDR3 contains 13 residues. The CDR3 reads CASSRLINEKLFF. The CDR3 nucleotides read TGTGCCAGCAGCCGACTGATTAATGAAAAACTGTTTTTT.

The V call is TRBV19, the J call TRBJ1-2; D not certain. The CDR3 spans 16 residues. Germline-derived CDR1 and CDR2 are LNHDA and SQIVND (reference sequence). V lost 3 bases, J lost 6 bases, and 20 bases lay in between. The CDR3 DNA follows: TGTGCCAGTAGTATCACAGCCGCTAATCTCGGCCATGGCTACACCTTC. Its translation: CASSITAANLGHGYTF.

This sequence joins TRBV30 and TRBJ2-3; the D is unclear. The CDR3 runs 12 residues. V was clipped by 4 bases and J by 2 bases, with 7 bases between them. Germline-derived CDR1 and CDR2 are GTSNPN and SVGIG (reference sequence). CDR3 in amino acids: CAWTRNTDTQYF. The CDR3 DNA reads TGTGCCTGGACCAGGAACACAGATACGCAGTATTTT.

This clone turned up a few times. The chain has TRBV7-2 and TRBJ2-5; tentative D call: TRBD1 (6 bases). V gave up 4 bases and J gave up 1 base, with 7 bases separating them. The germline V gene has CDR1 SGHTA and CDR2 FQGNSA. This CDR3 comprises 13 residues. CDR3 residues: CASSSDSQETQYF. As DNA, the CDR3 is TGTGCCAGCAGCTCGGACAGCCAAGAGACCCAGTACTTC.